A selection of T cell receptor beta chains follows, all from one sample in a study of T cells after yellow fever vaccination. TCRdb itself ran the 5' RACE reads through MiXCR, one entry per CDR3 protein. Among around 310,000 distinct CDR3 sequences listed, around 4.5% were seen once. The source was PBMCs, collected 15 days after the yellow fever booster vaccination. These receptors were obtained from a young man who received the YFV17D yellow fever vaccine. The CDR3 runs from the conserved cysteine through the conserved F or W. D genes are given only for firm matches. The size field is filled for only some rows; it gives once, few, many or a size class.

j_call v_call clone_size d_call cdr3_nt cdr3_aa
TRBJ1-2 TRBV4-1 few - TGCGCCAGCAGCCAAGATCCCAGGGAGAACTATGGCTACACCTTC CASSQDPRENYGYTF
TRBJ2-3 TRBV15 - - TGTGCCACCAGCAGAGACAGGTCACCAGATACGCAGTATTTT CATSRDRSPDTQYF
TRBJ1-5 TRBV12-3/TRBV12-4 few - TGTGCCAGCAGTTTAGGGCGGGCCCTTTATCAGCCCCAGCATTTT CASSLGRALYQPQHF
TRBJ2-1 TRBV24-1 many - TGTGCCACCAGTGATTTGTCACGGTATGAGCAGTTCTTC CATSDLSRYEQFF
TRBJ2-3 TRBV28 many - TGTGCCAGCAGTTTCCGAAGCACAGATACGCAGTATTTT CASSFRSTDTQYF
TRBJ2-7 TRBV10-3 many TRBD1 TGTGCCACAAGACGGACAGGGGCCTTCTACGAGCAGTACTTC CATRRTGAFYEQYF
TRBJ2-3 TRBV6-1 many - TGTGCCAGCAGTCGCGGAAAGATACTCCAAGGAGATACGCAGTATTTT CASSRGKILQGDTQYF
TRBJ2-2 TRBV5-1 - TRBD1 TGCGCCAGCAGCCACTCATGGCCGGGACAGGGGCCGCGGAACACCGGGGAGCTGTTTTTT CASSHSWPGQGPRNTGELFF
TRBJ1-4 TRBV29-1 many - TGCAGCGCCTGCGAACCTTTGGGTGAAAAACTGTTTTTT CSACEPLGEKLFF
TRBJ1-1 TRBV10-3 few TRBD1 TGTGCCATCAGGGATCCGGGACAGTCTACTTGGAACACTGAAGCTTTCTTT CAIRDPGQSTWNTEAFF
TRBJ2-3 TRBV4-3 many TRBD1 TGCGCCAGCAGCAAGACCACAGGGGCCCCCACAGATACGCAGTATTTT CASSKTTGAPTDTQYF
TRBJ1-2 TRBV4-1 many - TGCGCCAGCAGCCGTACACCGGACTATGGCTACACCTTC CASSRTPDYGYTF
TRBJ1-1 TRBV5-1 - - TGCGCCAGCAGCTTGGGCTTGGACAGAGCGAACACTGAAGCTTTCTTT CASSLGLDRANTEAFF
TRBJ2-1 TRBV6-2/TRBV6-3 once - TGTGCCAGCAGCCATGCAACCTACAATGAGCAGTTCTTC CASSHATYNEQFF
TRBJ2-1 TRBV3-1 - TRBD2 TGTGCCAGCAGCCAAATTCGGACTAGCGGCTACAATGAGCAGTTCTTC CASSQIRTSGYNEQFF
TRBJ2-3 TRBV7-9 few TRBD2 TGTGCCAGCAGGACGGGAGGGTTCCCAGATACGCAGTATTTT CASRTGGFPDTQYF
TRBJ2-3 TRBV7-2 many - TGTGCCAGCAGCGGAGAGAGGGGGGTAGATACGCAGTATTTT CASSGERGVDTQYF
TRBJ2-2 TRBV4-1 many - TGCGCCAGCAGCAAAAGGGAAGACAGGATCGCGAACACCGGGGAGCTGTTTTTT CASSKREDRIANTGELFF
TRBJ1-6 TRBV5-1 few - TGCGCCAGCAGCTTGGCCGGGGCAGGGGTTAATTCACCCCTCCACTTT CASSLAGAGVNSPLHF
TRBJ2-2 TRBV7-9 - - TGTGCCAGCAGCCCATCTACACCGAACACCGGGGAGCTGTTTTTT CASSPSTPNTGELFF
TRBJ1-2 TRBV20-1 many - TGCAGTGCTTCCCTGCCTCTTGGCTACACCTTC CSASLPLGYTF
TRBJ1-2 TRBV12-3/TRBV12-4 many TRBD1 TGTGCCAGCAGTACCCGACAGGGAGCTAACTATGGCTACACCTTC CASSTRQGANYGYTF
TRBJ2-1 TRBV5-1 many - TGCGCCAGCAGCTTGTCAGTACTCTCCTACAATGAGCAGTTCTTC CASSLSVLSYNEQFF
TRBJ1-1 TRBV5-5 many - TGTGCCAGCAGCTTGGAAATCGGGATGAGAGAAGCTTTCTTT CASSLEIGMREAFF
TRBJ1-1 TRBV6-6 - TRBD1 TGTGCCGGGGGTTTGGGACAGGGCAACACTGAAGCTTTCTTT CAGGLGQGNTEAFF
TRBJ2-1 TRBV5-1 many - TGCGCCAGCAGCTATAATTACAATGAGCAGTTCTTC CASSYNYNEQFF
TRBJ2-2 TRBV4-1 - - TGCGCCAGCAGCCAAGATGAGTGGACCGGGGAGCTGTTTTTT CASSQDEWTGELFF
TRBJ1-6 TRBV5-1 many - TGCGCCAGCGCGGACAGATATAATTCACCCCTCCACTTT CASADRYNSPLHF
TRBJ2-5 TRBV12-3/TRBV12-4 many - TGTGCCAGCAGTTCCCAACAATCGATCACTACCGAGACCCAGTACTTC CASSSQQSITTETQYF
TRBJ1-1 TRBV12-3/TRBV12-4 - - TGTGCCAGCAGTTTTACGGGGGTGGGTGAAGCTTTCTTT CASSFTGVGEAFF
TRBJ1-5 TRBV7-6 many - TGTGCCAGCACCCAACTACAGGGAAAGAATCAGCCCCAGCATTTT CASTQLQGKNQPQHF
TRBJ2-3 TRBV5-1 few TRBD1 TGCGCCAGCTCGACAGGGGCAGATACGCAGTATTTT CASSTGADTQYF
TRBJ1-2 TRBV7-2 many - TGTGCCAGCGGACAGATTAATGGCTACACCTTC CASGQINGYTF
TRBJ2-7 TRBV4-3 many - TGCGCCAGCAGCCAAGACTTACAGACCACCTACGAGCAGTACTTC CASSQDLQTTYEQYF
TRBJ1-1 TRBV5-1 many - TGCGCCAGCAGCTTGTTTTCGGCGGACACTGAAGCTTTCTTT CASSLFSADTEAFF
TRBJ1-1 TRBV10-3 once TRBD1 TGTGCCATCAGCAGGGGGGAGGGCACTGAAGCTTTCTTT CAISRGEGTEAFF
TRBJ1-1 TRBV2 few - TGTGCCAGCAGGGACCCCGAAGAGATGAGGAACACTGAAGCTTTCTTT CASRDPEEMRNTEAFF
TRBJ1-3 TRBV29-1 - - TGCAGCGTCCGCACAGGGCCCGGAAGGGGAAACACCATATATTTT CSVRTGPGRGNTIYF
TRBJ2-3 TRBV6-5 many TRBD1 TGTGCCAGCAGTCCCATCGCCGGGACAGGCCTCACAGATACGCAGTATTTT CASSPIAGTGLTDTQYF
TRBJ2-3 TRBV7-2 - TRBD2 TGTGCCAGCAGCTTAGCGGCTAGCGGGACAGATACGCAGTATTTT CASSLAASGTDTQYF